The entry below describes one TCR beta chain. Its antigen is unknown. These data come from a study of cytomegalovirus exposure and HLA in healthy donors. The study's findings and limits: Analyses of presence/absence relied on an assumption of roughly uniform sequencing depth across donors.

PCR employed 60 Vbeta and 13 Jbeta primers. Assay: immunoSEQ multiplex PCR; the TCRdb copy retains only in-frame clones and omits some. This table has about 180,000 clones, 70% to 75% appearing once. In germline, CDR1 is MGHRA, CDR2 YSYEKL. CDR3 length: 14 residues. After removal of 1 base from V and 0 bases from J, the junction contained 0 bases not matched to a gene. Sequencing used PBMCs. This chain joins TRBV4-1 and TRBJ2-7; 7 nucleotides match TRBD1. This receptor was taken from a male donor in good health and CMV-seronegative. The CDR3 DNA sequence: TGCGCCAGCAGCCAAGGACAGGGCTCCTACGAGCAGTACTTC. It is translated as CASSQGQGSYEQYF.